A single sample gave rise to the 8 T cell receptor beta chains below, sequenced in a study of T cell changes during pregnancy in multiple sclerosis. The table came from immunoSEQ multiplex PCR; TCRdb's copy has only in-frame clones and leaves some out. There are roughly 41,000 clones in the sample; roughly 91% occur only once, and almost 7% lies in the top ten. The source material was CD8+ T cells from peripheral blood mononuclear cells, sampled in the third trimester of pregnancy. The source of these receptors is a female donor with multiple sclerosis, enrolled in a pregnancy study.

This CDR3 is CASSQDGSQETQYF. The CDR3 nucleotides are TGCGCCAGCAGCCAAGATGGCAGCCAAGAGACCCAGTACTTC. The V call is TRBV4-3, the J call TRBJ2-5; D is undetermined. V lost 0 bases, J lost 1 base, and 6 bases lay in between. CDR3 length: 14 residues. Germline CDR1 is LGHNA and CDR2 is YSLEER.

DNA of the CDR3: TGTGCCAGTAGTGACCTGGGACTGCAAGTCGAGCAGTACTTC. It codes for CASSDLGLQVEQYF. The rearrangement uses TRBV19 and TRBJ2-7; TRBD2 might be the D (6 bases). CDR3 length: 14 amino acids. With 5 bases removed from V and 6 bases from J, the gap between germline ends came to 17 bases. Germline CDR1 and CDR2: LNHDA and SQIVND (reference sequence).

This chain uses TRBV4-3 with TRBJ1-2; a weak D match, TRBD1 (5 bases). Trimming took 5 bases from V and 7 from J, leaving 17 bases between them. The CDR3 extends over 14 amino acids. Germline V lookup: CDR1 LGHNA, CDR2 YSLEER. The CDR3 reads CASSGGPIQGGYTF. CDR3 bases: TGCGCCAGCAGCGGTGGGCCGATCCAGGGTGGCTACACCTTC.

This clone was seen once. The chain employs TRBV14 and TRBJ2-7, with D perhaps matching TRBD1 (5 bases). This CDR3 has 15 residues. CDR1 is SGHDN and CDR2 is FVKESK in the germline V gene. V was shortened by 1 base and J by 4 bases, with 14 bases between the two germline ends. DNA for the CDR3: TGTGCCAGCAGCCAAGGGTATCCAGGGATGTACGAGCAGTACTTC. This encodes CASSQGYPGMYEQYF.

This chain links TRBV18 with TRBJ2-1, with D possibly TRBD2 on 5 matching bases. The CDR3 length is 19 residues. The germline gives CDR1 KGHSH, CDR2 LQKENI. V lost 6 bases and J lost 0, with 24 bases in between. The CDR3 DNA sequence: TGTGCCAGCTCCCCCGAAGGGAGCAAACCCCTGAGCTCCTACAATGAGCAGTTCTTC. It yields the protein CASSPEGSKPLSSYNEQFF.

This rearrangement joins TRBV30 to TRBJ1-5; a possible D gene is TRBD1 (6 bases). Germline V gene sequence: CDR1 GTSNPN, CDR2 SVGIG (reference sequence). CDR3 length equals 15 residues. V shed 5 bases and J shed 1 base, with 15 bases lying between them. The CDR3 region has the DNA TGTGCCTGGCCAAAACAGGGACGGAGCAATCAGCCCCAGCATTTT. Protein product: CAWPKQGRSNQPQHF.

The rearrangement joins TRBV7-2 to TRBJ1-3, with D unclear. CDR1 and CDR2 from the germline V gene are SGHTA and FQGNSA. V was clipped by 1 base and J by 3 bases, with 13 bases between them. This CDR3 spans 16 amino acids. CDR3 in amino acids: CASSLVGVAGGNTIYF. DNA of the CDR3: TGTGCCAGCAGCTTAGTTGGGGTAGCGGGTGGAAACACCATATATTTT.

The genes are TRBV28 and TRBJ1-1; D gene ambiguous. The V and J ends lost 6 bases and 4 bases respectively, with 12 bases between them. CDR3 length: 13 amino acids. Germline V CDR1 and CDR2: MDHEN, SYDVKM. The CDR3 reads CASRFQGSTEAFF. The CDR3, as DNA: TGTGCCAGCAGATTCCAAGGGAGCACTGAAGCTTTCTTT.